Listed here is a single TCR beta chain. Its specificity is not known. These data come from a study of cytomegalovirus exposure and HLA in healthy donors. Study background: Among about 179 million T cells, an earlier analysis found 90 million to 130 million unique TCR beta sequences. Overall study results and limits: Highest at DRB1 and lowest at HLA-C, TCR association rates differed among HLA loci in a later analysis. In an earlier analysis, productive rearrangement rates for most beta V segments clustered near 87% or 30%. In a later analysis, an Asian-associated ancestry cluster reportedly showed fewer N-insertions than the approximately 700-donor mean.

The PCR made use of 60 Vbeta and 13 Jbeta primers. Clones were sequenced by immunoSEQ multiplex PCR, and TCRdb holds only the in-frame ones, with some missing. The data contain 110,000 to 150,000 clones, 80% of them seen just once; the ten biggest clones take up just over 4.5%. The V segment lost 4 bases and the J segment 2 bases; nucleotides outside the gene matches: 8. This CDR3 contains 15 residues. Looked up from germline, CDR1 is SGDLS and CDR2 is YYNGEE. The origin of this receptor is a man aged 40-49 years in good health and CMV-seronegative. V gene TRBV9 combines with J gene TRBJ1-1, with 7 bases that match TRBD1. The sample comprised PBMCs. The CDR3 is CASSPTGAGNTEAFF. In nucleotides, the CDR3 is TGTGCCAGCAGCCCCACAGGGGCCGGTAACACTGAAGCTTTCTTT.